This passage covers 21 T cell receptor beta chains from one sample sequenced in a study of blood T cells in healthy people across ages (dated by TCRdb to about 2015). The library was prepared using 5' RACE. Sequencer: Illumina HiSeq 2500. A second PCR of 7 to 11 cycles was run with a J-beta primer mix and a sample-barcoded 5' primer. TCRdb took the public reads, trimmed them with fastp at Q25, ran MiXCR for clone calling and kept in-frame beta chains. Rows are combined by CDR3 protein, so each entry shows the most common genes and DNA. This sample lists fewer than 1,000,000 distinct CDR3 sequences; roughly 46% were detected once. 15% to 20% of the sample comes from the top ten. The specimen sequenced was blood. The receptors originated from a man older than 75 in good health.

The table lists this clonotype with a few counts. This chain joins TRBV29-1 and TRBJ2-3, with 12 bases matching TRBD2. The CDR3 is made up of 15 amino acids. Germline trimming cut 3 bases from V and 2 bases from J; bases unmatched to any gene: 3. CDR1 and CDR2 (germline): SQVTM, ANQGSEA. Written as DNA, the CDR3 is TGCAGCGTTGACGGACTAGCGGGATACACAGATACGCAGTATTTT. Amino acids: CSVDGLAGYTDTQYF.

The chain employs TRBV7-8 and TRBJ2-1; 8 positions match TRBD1. CDR3 length: 14 residues. The V gene end was trimmed by 5 bases and the J gene end by 6 bases; junction bases not matched to a gene: 6. Per the germline V gene, CDR1 is SGHVS and CDR2 is FQNEAQ. This chain's CDR3 is CASSEGQEFNEQFF. The DNA for the CDR3 is TGTGCCAGCAGCGAGGGACAGGAGTTCAATGAGCAGTTCTTC.

This clonotype came up a few times. The chain combines TRBV21-1 with TRBJ2-3; the DNA was not used to check the table's D call, TRBD2. TRBV21-1 is labeled a pseudogene. The CDR3 sequence is 16 residues long. The CDR3 nucleotides read TGTGCCAGCAAATTAGAGGCAAGCGGGACCACAGATACGCAGTATTTT. This translates into CASKLEASGTTDTQYF.

The CDR3 spells CASSRGLAGGLRETQYF. In nucleotides, the CDR3 is TGTGCCAGCTCGAGGGGCCTAGCGGGAGGGTTAAGAGAGACCCAGTACTTC. The chain employs TRBV27 and TRBJ2-5, with TRBD2 matching 12 bases. J gave up 4 bases and V 8 bases, and 14 bases lay outside the gene matches. This CDR3 region has 17 residues. CDR1 and CDR2 from the germline V gene are MNHEY and SMNVEV (reference sequence).

The chain links TRBV6-2 or TRBV6-3 to TRBJ2-2; 13 bases are shared with TRBD2. Losses at the gene ends were 4 bases for V and 0 bases for J; bases not matched to a gene: 14. The germline gives CDR1 MNHEY, CDR2 SVGEGT. The CDR3 runs to 21 residues. The CDR3 spells CASSFPLGLAGVVANTGELFF. The CDR3 region has the DNA TGTGCCAGCAGTTTCCCCCTAGGACTAGCGGGAGTAGTAGCGAACACCGGGGAGCTGTTTTTT.

The chain combines TRBV6-4 with TRBJ2-1; perhaps TRBD2 as D (5 bases). The CDR3 is 14 amino acids. V was clipped by 2 bases and J by 7 bases, with 12 bases between them. CDR1 is MRHNA and CDR2 is SNTAGT in the germline V gene. The CDR3 spells CASSDDHSGNEQFF. CDR3 nucleotides: TGTGCCAGCAGTGACGATCACTCGGGAAATGAGCAGTTCTTC.

A few counts support this clonotype. V and J are TRBV3-1 and TRBJ2-1, with D possibly called TRBD1 or TRBD2 (5 bases each). The V gene lost 0 bases and the J gene lost 9 bases, with 24 bases spanning the gap. This CDR3 has 18 amino acids. The germline V gene has CDR1 LGHDT and CDR2 YNNKEL (reference sequence). CDR3 amino acids: CASSQEANGLDIGSEQFF. In nucleotides, the CDR3 is TGTGCCAGCAGCCAAGAGGCAAACGGACTGGACATAGGATCTGAGCAGTTCTTC.

The genes are TRBV4-1 and TRBJ1-5, with TRBD1 as a possible D gene (5 bases). Germline loops: CDR1 MGHRA, CDR2 YSYEKL. V lost 0 bases and J 6 bases, leaving 9 bases between the germline ends. This CDR3 has 14 residues. CDR3 nucleotides: TGCGCCAGCAGCCAAGATTTAGGGACTCAGCCCCAGCATTTT. This sequence encodes CASSQDLGTQPQHF.

This clonotype was counted ten times or more. The chain carries TRBV7-3 and TRBJ2-1, with 10 bases aligning to TRBD1. The germline V gene encodes CDR1 SGHTA and CDR2 FQGTGA. This CDR3 region has 17 residues. With V trimmed by 5 bases and J by 0 bases, 7 bases remained unmatched. CDR3 sequence (DNA): TGTGCCAGCAGCATAAAGACAGGGGGCGACTCCTACAATGAGCAGTTCTTC. It is translated as CASSIKTGGDSYNEQFF.

To note about this clonotype: This may come from a read error, since a much larger clone is one base off. The chain has TRBV12-3 or TRBV12-4 and TRBJ2-4; D is undetermined. The DNA end favors TRBJ2-7, so the J call may be wrong. The CDR3 runs 11 residues. The DNA of the CDR3 is TGTGCCAGCAGTTTATGGTACGAGCAGTACTTC. This translates into CASSLWYEQYF.

This clonotype came up once. This chain joins TRBV24-1 and TRBJ2-5, with 7 positions matching TRBD1. Trimming at V came to 4 bases and at J to 4 bases, leaving 8 bases not matched to a gene. The CDR3 loop spans 15 amino acids. The germline gives CDR1 KGHDR, CDR2 SFDVKD. The CDR3 reads CATSDAGGRGETQYF. In DNA form, the CDR3 reads TGTGCCACCAGTGACGCAGGGGGTAGAGGAGAGACCCAGTACTTC.

This clonotype was counted only a few times. This chain links TRBV6-1 with TRBJ1-1; D uncertain. With 3 bases removed from V and 5 bases from J, the gap between germline ends came to 13 bases. This CDR3 is built from 14 residues. Germline CDR1 reads MNHNS; CDR2 reads SASEGT. The CDR3 region is CASSEYGLGTEAFF. CDR3 coding DNA: TGTGCCAGCAGTGAGTACGGGCTCGGAACTGAAGCTTTCTTT.

About this clonotype itself: A much bigger clone sits one base away, suggesting this may be a read error. J is TRBJ2-5 and V is TRBV3-1; D is uncertain. Judging by the DNA end, TRBJ2-7 fits better; the J call may be wrong. CDR1 LGHDT and CDR2 YNNKEL come from the germline V gene (reference sequence). This CDR3 has 14 residues. Here the CDR3 reads CASIQSNGFYEQYF. CDR3 nucleotide sequence: TGTGCCAGCATCCAAAGTAATGGGTTCTACGAGCAGTACTTC.

V usage is TRBV7-2 and J usage is TRBJ2-1; 9 bases agree with TRBD2. The CDR3 totals 14 residues. V trimming: 11 bases; J trimming: 3 bases; junction bases outside the gene matches: 8. Germline V CDR1 and CDR2: SGHTA, FQGNSA. The CDR3 reads CAGAGGPLYNEQFF. DNA for the CDR3: TGTGCCGGGGCGGGAGGGCCACTCTACAATGAGCAGTTCTTC.

This clonotype has a handful of counts. The genes are TRBV2 and TRBJ2-7, with 9 bases lining up with TRBD1. The CDR3 has 13 amino acids. J gave up 4 bases and V 6 bases, and 4 bases lay outside the gene matches. Germline V lookup: CDR1 SNHLY, CDR2 FYNNEI. CDR3 in amino acids: CASRRDRVYEQYF. In DNA form, the CDR3 reads TGTGCCAGCAGGCGGGACAGGGTTTACGAGCAGTACTTC. Full variable domain (outside the CDR3, taken from reference TRBV2 and TRBJ2-7): EPEVTQTPSHQVTQMGQEVILRCVPISNHLYFYWYRQILGQKVEFLVSFYNNEISEKSEIFDDQFSVERPDGSNFTLKIRSTKLEDSAMYFCASRRDRVYEQYFGPGTRLTVT.

This chain connects TRBV7-2 to TRBJ1-2; D ambiguous. V was shortened by 1 base and J by 4 bases, with 10 bases between the two germline ends. CDR3 length equals 14 residues. Germline V gene data show CDR1 as SGHTA and CDR2 as FQGNSA. CDR3 residues: CASSLDRNPYGYTF. CDR3 nucleotide sequence: TGTGCCAGCAGCTTAGACAGAAATCCCTATGGCTACACCTTC.

J is TRBJ2-3 and V is TRBV20-1; D tentatively fits TRBD1 or TRBD2 (6 bases each). The ends were cut back, 6 bases at V and 0 bases at J, with 13 bases in the middle. Germline CDR1 DFQATT, CDR2 SNEGSKA (reference sequence). The CDR3 runs to 14 residues. DNA of the CDR3: TGCAGTGCCCCGGGGGCGACTAGCACAGATACGCAGTATTTT. Residues: CSAPGATSTDTQYF.

J is TRBJ2-7 and V is TRBV7-2; TRBD1 agrees at 8 bases. V was pared by 8 bases and J by 4 bases, with 10 bases of the junction left unmatched. The CDR3 is 14 amino acids. Germline CDR1 and CDR2: SGHTA and FQGNSA. CDR3 amino acids: CASGPRTGSYEQYF. In nucleotides, the CDR3 is TGTGCCAGCGGACCCCGGACAGGGAGTTACGAGCAGTACTTC.

This clonotype came up once. The genes are TRBV5-1 and TRBJ2-7; no definite D call. Trimming removed 1 base at V and 0 bases at J, with 8 bases between. Germline V gene data show CDR1 as SGHRS and CDR2 as YFSETQ. This CDR3 is 14 amino acids long. The CDR3 DNA sequence: TGCGCCAGCAGCTTGATGGCGTTCTCCTACGAGCAGTACTTC. It translates to CASSLMAFSYEQYF.

This chain links TRBV7-9 with TRBJ2-1, with D perhaps matching TRBD2 (6 bases). The CDR3 spans 16 residues. Trimming removed 5 bases at V and 2 bases at J, with 16 bases between. Germline values: CDR1 SEHNR, CDR2 FQNEAQ (reference sequence). CDR3 sequence: CASSPASAQTYNEQFF. For the CDR3, the DNA is TGTGCCAGCAGCCCCGCTAGCGCCCAGACCTACAATGAGCAGTTCTTC.

This chain joins TRBV14 and TRBJ1-1; unclear D gene. This CDR3 is built from 13 residues. CDR1 is SGHDN and CDR2 is FVKESK in the germline V gene. V gave up 4 bases and J gave up 6 bases, with 12 bases separating them. The CDR3 coding sequence is TGTGCCAGCAGCCCCCCGGTTGGGGCTGAAGCTTTCTTT. Translation: CASSPPVGAEAFF.